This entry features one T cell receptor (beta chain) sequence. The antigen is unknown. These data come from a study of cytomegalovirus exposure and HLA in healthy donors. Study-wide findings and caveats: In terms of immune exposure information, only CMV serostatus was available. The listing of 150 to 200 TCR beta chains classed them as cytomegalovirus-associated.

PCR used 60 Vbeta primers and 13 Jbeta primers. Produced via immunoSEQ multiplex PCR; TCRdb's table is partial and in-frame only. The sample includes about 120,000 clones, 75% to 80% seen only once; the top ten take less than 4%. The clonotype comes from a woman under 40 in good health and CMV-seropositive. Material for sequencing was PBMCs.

The CDR3 protein is CASSQDGGGTDTQYF. For the CDR3, the DNA is TGTGCCAGCAGCCAAGATGGGGGGGGCACAGATACGCAGTATTTT. This chain uses TRBV4-2 with TRBJ2-3; the match to TRBD2 covers 7 bases. This CDR3 comprises 15 residues. V lost 0 bases to trimming and J lost 1 base; unmatched junction nucleotides: 1. The germline CDR1 and CDR2 sequences are LGHNA and YNFKEQ.